This T cell receptor beta chain was observed in a study of regulatory T cells in long-lasting Graves disease (dated by TCRdb to about 2021). Context from the whole study: Persistent Graves' disease meant more than 5 years of antithyroid drug treatment with TSH receptor autoantibodies that stayed positive. The study was registered as a clinical trial and conducted in China. Peripheral blood TCR sequencing and RNA sequencing compared persistent Graves' disease patients with newly diagnosed Graves' disease patients. A total of about 33 samples underwent TCR sequencing: around 13 from persistent and roughly 20 from newly diagnosed Graves' disease patients. On average, persistent Graves' disease patients in the clinical cohort had been on antithyroid drugs for roughly 11 years. Broad study findings and their caveats: Only peripheral blood was studied, because thyroid tissue, the primary lesion, was inaccessible. Lower TCR Shannon entropy and fewer highly expanded clones were observed in persistent Graves' disease patients than in newly diagnosed patients, which suggested clonal expansion. Sequencing and analysis were limited to the TCR beta chain. The authors noted that the small sample size was a limitation that may lower accuracy. TRBV28, TRBJ1-2 and TRBJ2-5 were preferentially used in persistent disease, while TRBV20-1 and TRBJ2-1 were favored in newly diagnosed disease. Persistent patients shared more public clonotypes among themselves (around 2,500) than newly diagnosed patients did (approximately 900).

With regard to this clonotype: The clone's antigen remains unknown. The sample holds no much larger clone one base away, and base qualities are not on file.

The time point label on this specimen signifies: persistent/refractory GD, antithyroid drugs over 5 years with positive TRAb. RNA was extracted from PBMCs in TRIzol for both TCR sequencing and RNA sequencing. The diagnosis of Graves' disease followed American Thyroid Association guidelines. The patients came from an endocrinology department in Xi'an, China. From each patient, 7.5 to 10 milliliters of peripheral blood was collected into an EDTA anticoagulant tube. PBMCs were isolated by Ficoll Paque Plus density gradient separation without further T cell sorting. An Agilent 2100 Bioanalyzer and agarose gel were used to check RNA quality, and a NanoDrop 2000 was used to measure RNA concentration. The method behind the library was multiplex PCR. Sequencing used an Illumina HiSeq 4000. TCR beta libraries were built with iRepertoire HTBI primers and Arm-PCR amplification of CDR3 regions. PCR products were gel purified before sequencing. As for the original processing: Gene usage analysis of CDR3 amino acid clonotypes used the 55 to 65 TRBV and 12 to 15 TRBJ segments found across samples. COPE and FqMerger were used to merge the filtered high-quality paired reads into contigs. BLAST was used to align contigs to the IMGT TRBV, TRBD and TRBJ reference genes, and CDR3 was defined following IMGT. Any clonotype with a frequency above 0.1% was counted as a highly expanded clone. Repertoire diversity was measured by Shannon entropy, and V-J evenness by the Gini coefficient. A clonotype was considered public if more than one individual shared it. TCRdb passed the public sequencing reads through fastp at Q25 and MiXCR, retaining productive beta sequences. Entries are consolidated by CDR3 protein sequence, retaining the most common genes and DNA. The V and J calls and clone size are TCRdb's, not the authors'. This sample lists some 440,000 distinct CDR3 sequences; around 20% were detected once. The leading ten clones occupy 6.5% to 10% of the sample.

Trimming costs V 1 base and J 4 bases, and their ends lie 20 bases apart. There are 17 amino acids in the CDR3, from cysteine to phenylalanine inclusive. Only the CDR3 portion is preserved as DNA: 51 bases, with reading frame beginning at the first base. From the germline V gene (reference sequence), CDR1 is LGHDT and CDR2 is YNNKEL. Recombination linked TRBV3-1 to TRBJ2-7, with the D call perhaps TRBD1 or TRBD2, each one matching 7 bases. The receptor was isolated from a female donor with Graves disease. The input for sequencing was peripheral blood mononuclear cells (PBMCs), taken when the disease was refractory, from a patient treated with antithyroid drugs. The sequence in DNA is TGTGCCAGCAGCCAAGGTCAGGGGGGGTGGCTGAAATACGAGCAGTACTTC. Its amino acids are CASSQGQGGWLKYEQYF.